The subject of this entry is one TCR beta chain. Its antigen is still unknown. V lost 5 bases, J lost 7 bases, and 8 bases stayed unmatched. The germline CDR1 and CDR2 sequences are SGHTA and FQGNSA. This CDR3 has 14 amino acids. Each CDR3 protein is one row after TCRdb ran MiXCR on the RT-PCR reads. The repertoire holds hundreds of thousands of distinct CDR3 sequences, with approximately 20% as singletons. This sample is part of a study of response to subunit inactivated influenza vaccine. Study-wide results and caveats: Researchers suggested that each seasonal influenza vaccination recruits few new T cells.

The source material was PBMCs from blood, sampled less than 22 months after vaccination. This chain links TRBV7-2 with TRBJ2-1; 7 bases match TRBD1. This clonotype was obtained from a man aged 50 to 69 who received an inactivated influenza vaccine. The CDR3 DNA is TGTGCCAGCAGCACACAATTACAGGGGAATGAGCAGTTCTTC. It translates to CASSTQLQGNEQFF.